These 3 T cell receptor beta chains were all obtained from the same sample, sequenced in a study of T-cell memory formation after mild COVID-19. TCRdb processed the 5' RACE reads anew with MiXCR; each CDR3 protein has one entry. The table has about 250,000 distinct CDR3 sequences, 15% to 17% seen once. The sequenced material came from PBMCs or a T cell subset sorted from them (not recorded which). These receptors originate from an adult woman who had mild COVID-19 (a few samples of this study predate the infection). Cell type and time point are not known.

The V call is TRBV6-6, the J call TRBJ2-5; TRBD2 agrees at 8 bases. The V segment lost 5 bases and the J segment 5 bases; nucleotides outside the gene matches: 13. This CDR3 is built from 16 residues. The V gene's germline CDR1 is MNHNY and CDR2 SVGAGI (reference sequence). The CDR3 loop reads CASSHPPSGLYETQYF. The CDR3 nucleotides are TGTGCCAGCAGTCACCCACCTAGCGGGCTATATGAGACCCAGTACTTC.

There are a few counts of this clonotype. The chain recombines TRBV4-1 with TRBJ2-1; D is ambiguous. This CDR3 contains 18 residues. Per germline, CDR1 MGHRA and CDR2 YSYEKL. V dropped 0 bases and J dropped 5 bases, with 20 bases sitting between them. CDR3 amino acids: CASSQDIFRKPRNNEQFF. In DNA form, the CDR3 reads TGCGCCAGCAGCCAAGACATTTTTCGGAAGCCCAGAAACAATGAGCAGTTCTTC.

This clonotype occurred a few times. This sequence joins TRBV6-2 or TRBV6-3 and TRBJ2-7; D ambiguous. There are 16 residues in the CDR3. V shed 5 bases and J shed 3 bases, with 20 bases lying between them. Germline CDR1 MNHEY, CDR2 SVGEGT. CDR3 loop: CASSPILNLRYYEQYF. The CDR3 DNA sequence: TGTGCCAGCAGTCCAATCCTTAACCTCCGCTACTACGAGCAGTACTTC.